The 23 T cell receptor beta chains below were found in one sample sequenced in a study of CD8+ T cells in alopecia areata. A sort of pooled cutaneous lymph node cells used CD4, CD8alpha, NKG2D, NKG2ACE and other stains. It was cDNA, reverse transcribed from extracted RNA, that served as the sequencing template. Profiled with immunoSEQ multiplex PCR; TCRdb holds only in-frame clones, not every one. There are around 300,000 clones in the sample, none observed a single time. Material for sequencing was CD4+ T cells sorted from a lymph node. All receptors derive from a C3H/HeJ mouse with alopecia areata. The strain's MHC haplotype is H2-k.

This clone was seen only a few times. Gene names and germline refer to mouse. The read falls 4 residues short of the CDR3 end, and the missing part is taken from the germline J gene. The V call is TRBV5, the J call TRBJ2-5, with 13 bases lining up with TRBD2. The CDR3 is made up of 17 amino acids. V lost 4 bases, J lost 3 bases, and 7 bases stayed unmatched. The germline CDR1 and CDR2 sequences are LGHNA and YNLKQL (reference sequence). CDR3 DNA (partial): TGTGCCAGCAGCCTCAACCGGGACTGGGGGGGGCAAGAC. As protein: CASSLNRDWGGQD. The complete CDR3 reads CASSLNRDWGGQDTQYF.

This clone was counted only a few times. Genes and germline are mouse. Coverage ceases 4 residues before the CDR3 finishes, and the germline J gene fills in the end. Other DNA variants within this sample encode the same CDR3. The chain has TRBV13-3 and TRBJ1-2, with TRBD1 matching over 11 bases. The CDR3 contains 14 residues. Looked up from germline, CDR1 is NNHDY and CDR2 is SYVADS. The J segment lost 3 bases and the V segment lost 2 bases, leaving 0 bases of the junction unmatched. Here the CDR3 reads CASSEDRGHSDYTF. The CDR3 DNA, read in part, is TGTGCCAGCAGTGAGGACAGGGGGCACTCC.

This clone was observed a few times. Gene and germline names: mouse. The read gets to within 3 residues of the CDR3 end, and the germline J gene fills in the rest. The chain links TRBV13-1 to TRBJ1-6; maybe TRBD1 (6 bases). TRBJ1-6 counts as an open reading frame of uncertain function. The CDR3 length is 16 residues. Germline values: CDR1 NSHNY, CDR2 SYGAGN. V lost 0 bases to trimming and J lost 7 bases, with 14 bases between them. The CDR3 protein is CASSDAPGAGNSPLYF. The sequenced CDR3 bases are TGTGCCAGCAGTGATGCCCCAGGGGCGGGGAATTCGCCC.

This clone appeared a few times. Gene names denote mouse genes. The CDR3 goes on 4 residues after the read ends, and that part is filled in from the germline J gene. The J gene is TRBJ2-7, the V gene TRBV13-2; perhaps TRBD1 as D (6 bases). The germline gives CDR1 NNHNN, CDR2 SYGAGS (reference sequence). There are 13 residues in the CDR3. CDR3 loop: CASGETGLDEQYF. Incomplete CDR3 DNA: TGTGCCAGCGGTGAAACAGGGTTGGAT.

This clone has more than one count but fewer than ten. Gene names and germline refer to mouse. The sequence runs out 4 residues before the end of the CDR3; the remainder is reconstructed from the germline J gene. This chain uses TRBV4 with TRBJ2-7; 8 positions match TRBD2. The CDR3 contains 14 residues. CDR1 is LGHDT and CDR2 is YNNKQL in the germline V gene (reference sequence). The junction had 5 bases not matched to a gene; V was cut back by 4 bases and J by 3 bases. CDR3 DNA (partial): TGTGCCAGCAGCTTCCGGACTGGGTTCTAT. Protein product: CASSFRTGFY. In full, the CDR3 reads CASSFRTGFYEQYF.

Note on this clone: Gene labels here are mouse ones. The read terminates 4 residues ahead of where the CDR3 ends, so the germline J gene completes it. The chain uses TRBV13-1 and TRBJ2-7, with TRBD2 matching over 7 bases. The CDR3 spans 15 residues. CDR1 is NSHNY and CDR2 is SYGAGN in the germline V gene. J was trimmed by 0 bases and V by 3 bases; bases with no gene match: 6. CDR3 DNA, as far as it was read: TGTGCCAGCAGTGCTTGGGGGGACCCCTCCTAT. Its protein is CASSAWGDPSY. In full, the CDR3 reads CASSAWGDPSYEQYF.

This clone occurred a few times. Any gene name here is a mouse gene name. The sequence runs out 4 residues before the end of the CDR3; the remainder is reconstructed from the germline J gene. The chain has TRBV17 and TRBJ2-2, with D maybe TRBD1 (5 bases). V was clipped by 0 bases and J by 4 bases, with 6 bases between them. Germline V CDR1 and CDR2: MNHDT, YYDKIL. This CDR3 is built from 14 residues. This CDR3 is CASSRDQGTGQLYF. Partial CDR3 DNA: TGTGCTAGCAGTAGAGATCAGGGCACCGGG. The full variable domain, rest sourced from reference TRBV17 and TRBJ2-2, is DTTVKQNPRYKLARVGKPVNLICSQTMNHDTMYWYQKKPNQAPKLLLFYYDKILNREADTFEKFQSSRPNNSFCSLYIGSAGLEYSAMYLCASSRDQGTGQLYFGEGSKLTVL.

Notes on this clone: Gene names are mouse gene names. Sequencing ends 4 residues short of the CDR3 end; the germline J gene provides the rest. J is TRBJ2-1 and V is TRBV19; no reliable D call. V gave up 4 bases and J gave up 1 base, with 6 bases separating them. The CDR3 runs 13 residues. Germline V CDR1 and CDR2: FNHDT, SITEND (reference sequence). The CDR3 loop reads CASSLQNYAEQFF. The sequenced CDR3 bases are TGTGCCAGCAGTCTACAGAACTATGCT. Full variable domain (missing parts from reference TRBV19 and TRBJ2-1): GGIITQTPKFLIGQEGQKLTLKCQQNFNHDTMYWYRQDSGKGLRLIYYSITENDLQKGDLSEGYDASREKKSSFSLTVTSAQKNEMAVFLCASSLQNYAEQFFGPGTRLTVL.

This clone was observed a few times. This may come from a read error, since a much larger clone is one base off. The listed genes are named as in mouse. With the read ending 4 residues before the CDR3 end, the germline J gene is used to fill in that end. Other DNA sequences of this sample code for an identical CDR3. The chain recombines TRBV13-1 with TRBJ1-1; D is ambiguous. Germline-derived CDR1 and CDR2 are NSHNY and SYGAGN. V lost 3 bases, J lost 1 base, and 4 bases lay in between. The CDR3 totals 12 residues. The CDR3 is CASSVKNTEVFF. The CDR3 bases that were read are TGTGCCAGCAGTGTCAAAAACACA.

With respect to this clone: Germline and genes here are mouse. Partial CDR3 DNA: TGTGCCAGCAGTATAGTCCCGGGACAAACTGCAAACACA. Translating it yields CASSIVPGQTANT. The CDR3 as a whole reads CASSIVPGQTANTEVFF. J is TRBJ1-1 and V is TRBV19; possible D gene TRBD1, 6 bases. With the read ending 4 residues before the CDR3 end, the germline J gene is used to fill in that end. Germline-derived CDR1 and CDR2 are FNHDT and SITEND (reference sequence). Between the trimmed V and J ends, which lost 0 bases and 0 bases, there was a span of 15 bases. The CDR3 totals 17 residues.

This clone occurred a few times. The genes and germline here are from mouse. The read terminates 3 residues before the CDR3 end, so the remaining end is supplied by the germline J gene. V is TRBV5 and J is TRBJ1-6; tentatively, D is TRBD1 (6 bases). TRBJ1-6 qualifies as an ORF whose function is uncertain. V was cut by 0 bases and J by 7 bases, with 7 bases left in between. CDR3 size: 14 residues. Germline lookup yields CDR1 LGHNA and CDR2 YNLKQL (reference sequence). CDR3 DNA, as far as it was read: TGTGCCAGCAGCCAAGATACAGGGAATTCGCCC. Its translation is CASSQDTGNSP. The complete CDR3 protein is CASSQDTGNSPLYF.

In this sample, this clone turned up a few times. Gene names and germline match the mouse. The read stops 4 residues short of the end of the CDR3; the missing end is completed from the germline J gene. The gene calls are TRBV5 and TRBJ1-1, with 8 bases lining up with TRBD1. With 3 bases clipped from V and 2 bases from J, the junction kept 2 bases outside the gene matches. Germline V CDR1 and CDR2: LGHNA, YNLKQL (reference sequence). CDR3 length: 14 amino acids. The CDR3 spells CASSHQGANTEVFF. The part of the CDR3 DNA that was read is TGTGCCAGCAGCCATCAGGGGGCTAACACA.

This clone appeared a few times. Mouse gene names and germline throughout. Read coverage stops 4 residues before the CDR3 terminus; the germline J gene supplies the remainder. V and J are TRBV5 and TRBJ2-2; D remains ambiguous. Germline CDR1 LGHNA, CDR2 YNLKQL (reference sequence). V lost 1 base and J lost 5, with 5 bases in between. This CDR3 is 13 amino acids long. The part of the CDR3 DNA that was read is TGTGCCAGCAGCCAAGGACATACCGGG. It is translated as CASSQGHTG. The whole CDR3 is CASSQGHTGQLYF.

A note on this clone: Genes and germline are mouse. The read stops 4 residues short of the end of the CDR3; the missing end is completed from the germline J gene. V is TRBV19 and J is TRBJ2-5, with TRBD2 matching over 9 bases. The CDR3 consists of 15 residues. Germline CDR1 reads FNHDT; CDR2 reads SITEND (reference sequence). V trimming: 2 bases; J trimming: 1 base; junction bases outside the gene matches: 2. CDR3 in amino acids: CASSIYWGDQDTQYF. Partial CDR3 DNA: TGTGCCAGCAGTATCTACTGGGGGGACCAAGAC. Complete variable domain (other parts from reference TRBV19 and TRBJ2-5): GGIITQTPKFLIGQEGQKLTLKCQQNFNHDTMYWYRQDSGKGLRLIYYSITENDLQKGDLSEGYDASREKKSSFSLTVTSAQKNEMAVFLCASSIYWGDQDTQYFGPGTRLLVL.

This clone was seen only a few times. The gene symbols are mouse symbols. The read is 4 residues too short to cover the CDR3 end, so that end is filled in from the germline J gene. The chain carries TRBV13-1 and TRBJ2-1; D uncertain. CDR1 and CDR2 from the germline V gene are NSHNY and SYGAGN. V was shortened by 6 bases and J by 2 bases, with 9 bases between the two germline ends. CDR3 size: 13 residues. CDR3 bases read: TGTGCCAGCAAAAAAACATACTATGCT. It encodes CASKKTYYA. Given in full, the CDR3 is CASKKTYYAEQFF.

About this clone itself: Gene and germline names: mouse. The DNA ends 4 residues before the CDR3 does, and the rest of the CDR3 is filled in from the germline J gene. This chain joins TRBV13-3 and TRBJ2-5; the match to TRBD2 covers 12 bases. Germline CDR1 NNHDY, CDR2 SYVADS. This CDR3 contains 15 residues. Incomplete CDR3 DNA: TGTGCCAGCAGCCCCGACTGGGGGGGCGGTGAC. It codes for CASSPDWGGGD. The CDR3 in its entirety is CASSPDWGGGDTQYF.

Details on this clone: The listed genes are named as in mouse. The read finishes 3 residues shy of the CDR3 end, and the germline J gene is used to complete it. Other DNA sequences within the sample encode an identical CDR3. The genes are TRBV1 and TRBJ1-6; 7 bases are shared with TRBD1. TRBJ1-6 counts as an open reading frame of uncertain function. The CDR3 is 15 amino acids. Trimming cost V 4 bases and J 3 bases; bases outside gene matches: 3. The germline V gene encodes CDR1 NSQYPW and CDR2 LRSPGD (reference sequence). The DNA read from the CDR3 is TGCACCTGCAGTGAGGGGACAGTCTATAATTCGCCC. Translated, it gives CTCSEGTVYNSP. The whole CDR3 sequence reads CTCSEGTVYNSPLYF.

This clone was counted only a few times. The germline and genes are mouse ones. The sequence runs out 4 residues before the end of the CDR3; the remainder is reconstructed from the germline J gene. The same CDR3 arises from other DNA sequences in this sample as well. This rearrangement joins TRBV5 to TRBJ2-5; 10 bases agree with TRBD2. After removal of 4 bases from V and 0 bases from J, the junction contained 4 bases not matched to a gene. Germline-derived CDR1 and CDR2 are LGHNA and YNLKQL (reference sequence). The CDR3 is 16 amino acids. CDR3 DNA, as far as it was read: TGTGCCAGCAGCCCCCGACTGGGGGGAAACCAAGAC. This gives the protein CASSPRLGGNQD. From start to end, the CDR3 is CASSPRLGGNQDTQYF.

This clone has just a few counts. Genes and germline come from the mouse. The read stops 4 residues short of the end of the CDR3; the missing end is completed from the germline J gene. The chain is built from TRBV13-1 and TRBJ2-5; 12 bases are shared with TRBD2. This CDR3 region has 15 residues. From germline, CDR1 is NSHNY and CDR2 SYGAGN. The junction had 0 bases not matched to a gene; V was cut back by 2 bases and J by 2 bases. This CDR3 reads CASSEGLGGQDTQYF. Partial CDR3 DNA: TGTGCCAGCAGTGAGGGACTGGGGGGCCAAGAC.

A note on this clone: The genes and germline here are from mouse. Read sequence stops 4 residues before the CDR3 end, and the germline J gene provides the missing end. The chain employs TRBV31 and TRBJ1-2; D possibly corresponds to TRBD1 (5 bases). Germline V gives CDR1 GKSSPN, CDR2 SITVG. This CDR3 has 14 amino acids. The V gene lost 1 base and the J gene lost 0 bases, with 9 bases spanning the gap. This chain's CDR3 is CAWSRETANSDYTF. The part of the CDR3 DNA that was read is TGTGCCTGGAGTCGAGAGACAGCAAACTCC.

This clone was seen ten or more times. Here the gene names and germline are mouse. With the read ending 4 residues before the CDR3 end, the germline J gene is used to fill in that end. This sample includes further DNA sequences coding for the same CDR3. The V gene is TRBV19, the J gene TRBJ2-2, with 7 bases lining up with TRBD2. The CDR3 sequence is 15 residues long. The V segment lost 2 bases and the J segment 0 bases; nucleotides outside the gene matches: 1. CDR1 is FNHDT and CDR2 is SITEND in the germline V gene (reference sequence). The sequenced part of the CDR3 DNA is TGTGCCAGCAGTATTCTGGGGGCAAACACCGGG. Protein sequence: CASSILGANTG. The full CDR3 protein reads CASSILGANTGQLYF.

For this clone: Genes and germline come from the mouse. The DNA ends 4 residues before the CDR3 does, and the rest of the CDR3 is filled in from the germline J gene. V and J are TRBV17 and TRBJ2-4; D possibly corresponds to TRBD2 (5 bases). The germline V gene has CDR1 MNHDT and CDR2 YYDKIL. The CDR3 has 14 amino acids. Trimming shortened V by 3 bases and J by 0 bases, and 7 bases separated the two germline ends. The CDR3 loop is CASSSWTSQNTLYF. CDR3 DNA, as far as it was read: TGTGCTAGCAGTAGCTGGACTAGTCAAAAC.

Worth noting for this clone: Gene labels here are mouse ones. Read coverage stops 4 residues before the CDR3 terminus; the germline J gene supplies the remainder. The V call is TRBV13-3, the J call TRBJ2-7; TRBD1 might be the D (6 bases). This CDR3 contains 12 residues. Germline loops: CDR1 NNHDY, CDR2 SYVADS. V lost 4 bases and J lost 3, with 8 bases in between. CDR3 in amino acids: CASSRTVYEQYF. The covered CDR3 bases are TGTGCCAGCAGTCGGACAGTCTAT.